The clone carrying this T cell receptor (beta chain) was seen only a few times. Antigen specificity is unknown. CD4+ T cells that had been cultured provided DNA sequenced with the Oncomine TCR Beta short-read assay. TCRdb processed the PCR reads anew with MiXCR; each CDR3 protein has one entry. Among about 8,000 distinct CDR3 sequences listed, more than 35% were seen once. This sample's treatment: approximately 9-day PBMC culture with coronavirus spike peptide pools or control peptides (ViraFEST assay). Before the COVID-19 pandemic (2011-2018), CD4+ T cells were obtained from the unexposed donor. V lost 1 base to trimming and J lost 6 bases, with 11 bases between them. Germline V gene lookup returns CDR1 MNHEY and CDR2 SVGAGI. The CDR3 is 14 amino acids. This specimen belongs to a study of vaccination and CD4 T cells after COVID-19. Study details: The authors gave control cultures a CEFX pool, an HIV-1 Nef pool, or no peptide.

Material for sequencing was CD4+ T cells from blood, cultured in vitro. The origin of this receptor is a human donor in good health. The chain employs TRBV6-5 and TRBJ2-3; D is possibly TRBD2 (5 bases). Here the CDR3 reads CASSYFSGGDTQYF. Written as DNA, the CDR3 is TGTGCCAGCAGTTACTTCTCCGGCGGGGATACGCAGTATTTT.